A single sample is the source of the 25 T cell receptor beta chains below, sequenced in a study of technical replicates of blood from a handful of donors. Libraries were prepared by immunoSEQ multiplex PCR; TCRdb keeps only in-frame clonotypes and omits some of them. Of 60,000 to 90,000 clones listed, approximately 95% are singletons. The sample consisted of T cells isolated from PBMCs. These receptors were collected from a human donor in good health.

DNA of the CDR3: TGTGCCAGTAGTATCACGGGGACAGGGGATGGCTACACCTTC. This sequence encodes CASSITGTGDGYTF. The rearrangement joins TRBV19 to TRBJ1-2; 10 nucleotides align to TRBD1. Germline V gives CDR1 LNHDA, CDR2 SQIVND (reference sequence). The CDR3 contains 14 residues. Unmatched junction bases numbered 4, after V lost 3 bases and J lost 6 bases.

This clone was seen once. The V call is TRBV6-1, the J call TRBJ1-2, with a tentative D call TRBD1 (5 bases). Germline CDR1 MNHNS, CDR2 SASEGT. The CDR3 runs to 12 residues. Trimming pared 10 bases from V and 8 bases from J, leaving 17 bases between. The CDR3 loop reads CATLQGGLGYTF. As DNA, the CDR3 is TGTGCCACCCTGCAGGGAGGGTTGGGCTACACCTTC.

This clone appeared a single time. The rearrangement joins TRBV27 to TRBJ2-3; tentatively, D is TRBD2 (6 bases). Germline CDR1 reads MNHEY; CDR2 reads SMNVEV (reference sequence). This CDR3 comprises 14 residues. V lost 1 base to trimming and J lost 3 bases, with 8 bases between them. The CDR3 DNA reads TGTGCCAGCAGTTTATTGGGGGGTACAGATACGCAGTATTTT. Its translation is CASSLLGGTDTQYF.

The rearrangement links TRBV19 to TRBJ2-5; D is perhaps TRBD2 (6 bases). Between the trimmed V and J ends, which lost 6 bases and 4 bases, there was a span of 21 bases. The CDR3 spans 16 residues. Germline V CDR1 and CDR2: LNHDA, SQIVND (reference sequence). CDR3 nucleotides: TGTGCCAGTAGCTCACAACTCTTCGGGGGTGGAGAGACCCAGTACTTC. It codes for CASSSQLFGGGETQYF.

This clone is a singleton in its sample. The V gene is TRBV6-1, the J gene TRBJ2-7, with TRBD1 matching over 8 bases. Losses at the gene ends were 2 bases for V and 3 bases for J; bases not matched to a gene: 9. Per germline, CDR1 MNHNS and CDR2 SASEGT. This CDR3 comprises 16 residues. The CDR3: CASSEWGQEELYEQYF. DNA of the CDR3: TGTGCCAGCAGTGAATGGGGACAGGAGGAACTCTACGAGCAGTACTTC.

V usage is TRBV14 and J usage is TRBJ2-7; 8 bases align to TRBD2. J lost 0 bases, V lost 4 bases, and 5 bases had no gene match. CDR1 SGHDN and CDR2 FVKESK come from the germline V gene. This CDR3 has 15 amino acids. CDR3 DNA: TGTGCCAGCAGCCGTACTAGCGGAGGCTCCTACGAGCAGTACTTC. Encoded protein: CASSRTSGGSYEQYF.

Written as DNA, the CDR3 is TGTGCCAGCAGCGTAGGAGCGGAGCTGTACTCTGGAAACACCATATATTTT. It specifies CASSVGAELYSGNTIYF. This chain links TRBV9 with TRBJ1-3; D gene ambiguous. The CDR3 sequence is 17 residues long. Germline assignment: CDR1 SGDLS and CDR2 YYNGEE. V lost 0 bases and J lost 0, with 13 bases in between. Variable domain in full (rest from reference TRBV9 and TRBJ1-3): DSGVTQTPKHLITATGQRVTLRCSPRSGDLSVYWYQQSLDQGLQFLIQYYNGEERAKGNILERFSAQQFPDLHSELNLSSLELGDSALYFCASSVGAELYSGNTIYFGEGSWLTVV.

CDR3 nucleotides: TGTGCCAGCAGGCGTGCCGGGACAGCGGCTAACTATGGCTACACCTTC. Translation: CASRRAGTAANYGYTF. V usage is TRBV11-2 and J usage is TRBJ1-2; 7 bases align to TRBD1. CDR3 length: 16 amino acids. Per the germline V gene, CDR1 is SGHAT and CDR2 is FQNNGV. V shed 6 bases and J 0 bases; nucleotides not matched to a gene: 10.

V is TRBV7-6 and J is TRBJ2-2; the D is unclear. V was clipped by 5 bases and J by 0 bases, with 10 bases between them. The CDR3 is made up of 15 amino acids. Germline CDR1 is SGHVS and CDR2 is FNYEAQ. The CDR3 DNA sequence: TGTGCCAGCAGCCCACTAAACTCGAACACCGGGGAGCTGTTTTTT. Protein sequence: CASSPLNSNTGELFF.

The chain employs TRBV18 and TRBJ2-7; a weak D match, TRBD1 (5 bases). Deletions cut 2 bases from V and 5 bases from J, with 19 bases between. This CDR3 is 16 amino acids long. Germline V gene lookup returns CDR1 KGHSH and CDR2 LQKENI. The CDR3: CASSPSLQVNQDEQYF. The CDR3 bases are TGTGCCAGCTCACCATCATTACAGGTGAACCAGGACGAGCAGTACTTC. The complete variable domain, with remaining parts taken from reference TRBV18 and TRBJ2-7, reads NAGVMQNPRHLVRRRGQEARLRCSPMKGHSHVYWYRQLPEEGLKFMVYLQKENIIDESGMPKERFSAEFPKEGPSILRIQQVVRGDSAAYFCASSPSLQVNQDEQYFGPGTRLTVT.

This chain joins TRBV5-1 and TRBJ1-6; 8 bases line up with TRBD1. This CDR3 contains 15 residues. After removal of 2 bases from V and 7 bases from J, the junction contained 5 bases not matched to a gene. Germline V gene lookup returns CDR1 SGHRS and CDR2 YFSETQ. CDR3: CASSFYRGGNSPLHF. The DNA for the CDR3 is TGCGCCAGCAGCTTCTACAGGGGGGGAAATTCACCCCTCCACTTT.

This chain links TRBV12-5 with TRBJ2-5; no definite D call. CDR1 and CDR2 (germline): LGHNT, FRNRAP. Trimming removed 1 base from V and 0 bases from J, with 9 bases in between. This CDR3 has 15 amino acids. CDR3 nucleotide sequence: TGTGCTAGTGGTTTGGGGAGTGGCCACCAAGAGACCCAGTACTTC. Protein product: CASGLGSGHQETQYF.

The gene calls are TRBV19 and TRBJ2-1; TRBD2 might be the D (6 bases). The V end was cut by 6 bases, the J end by 6 bases, with 9 bases between. Per the germline V gene, CDR1 is LNHDA and CDR2 is SQIVND (reference sequence). The CDR3 runs 12 residues. The DNA of the CDR3 is TGTGCCAGTAGCGGGAGTCCCAATGAGCAGTTCTTC. Protein: CASSGSPNEQFF.

The rearrangement links TRBV7-9 to TRBJ1-2; TRBD1 matches 11 bases. The CDR3 has 15 amino acids. Germline loops: CDR1 SEHNR, CDR2 FQNEAQ (reference sequence). V lost 3 bases and J lost 4; bases outside the gene matches: 4. CDR3 region: CASSLGQGGLYGYTF. For the CDR3, the DNA is TGTGCCAGCAGCTTGGGACAGGGGGGACTCTATGGCTACACCTTC.

The rearrangement links TRBV7-9 to TRBJ1-1; 8 bases agree with TRBD1. J lost 4 bases, V lost 5 bases, and 9 bases had no gene match. The CDR3 length is 15 residues. Looked up from germline, CDR1 is SEHNR and CDR2 is FQNEAQ (reference sequence). Here the CDR3 DNA reads TGTGCCAGCAGCCCACAGGGGGTCCAGAGCACTGAAGCTTTCTTT. Protein product: CASSPQGVQSTEAFF.

This chain joins TRBV6-4 and TRBJ2-3; 7 nucleotides agree with TRBD2. The CDR3 totals 14 residues. Per the germline V gene, CDR1 is MRHNA and CDR2 is SNTAGT. Trimming removed 4 bases from V and 6 bases from J; junction bases left unmatched: 7. CDR3: CASSGGGDGDTQYF. CDR3 DNA: TGTGCCAGCAGTGGCGGGGGTGATGGGGATACGCAGTATTTT.

The chain joins TRBV19 to TRBJ1-2; D is undetermined. This CDR3 has 16 amino acids. Deletions cut 4 bases from V and 3 bases from J, with 18 bases between. Germline V gene lookup returns CDR1 LNHDA and CDR2 SQIVND (reference sequence). The CDR3 DNA follows: TGTGCCAGTAGTACCCTATTGGATACACTAGACTATGGCTACACCTTC. This codes for CASSTLLDTLDYGYTF.

This sequence joins TRBV5-4 and TRBJ2-2; 7 nucleotides match TRBD1. In germline, CDR1 is SGHNT, CDR2 YYREEE (reference sequence). V lost 2 bases and J lost 0; bases outside the gene matches: 1. The CDR3 length is 15 residues. Written as DNA, the CDR3 is TGTGCCAGCAGCTTCGGGACAGCGAACACCGGGGAGCTGTTTTTT. Translated, it gives CASSFGTANTGELFF.

The rearrangement joins TRBV6-6 to TRBJ1-2; D remains ambiguous. Germline CDR1 reads MNHNY; CDR2 reads SVGAGI (reference sequence). CDR3 length equals 14 residues. The ends were cut back, 3 bases at V and 5 bases at J, with 13 bases in the middle. Written as DNA, the CDR3 is TGTGCCAGCAGTTATGAGCCCATCTCTTATGGCTACACCTTC. It specifies CASSYEPISYGYTF.

The chain employs TRBV6-5 and TRBJ1-2; no firm D call. In germline, CDR1 is MNHEY, CDR2 SVGAGI. CDR3 length equals 12 residues. The V gene lost 6 bases and the J gene lost 7 bases, with 12 bases spanning the gap. The CDR3 region has the DNA TGTGCCAGCAGACTAGCGGGCTTTGGCTACACCTTC. It codes for CASRLAGFGYTF.

The chain combines TRBV7-9 with TRBJ1-2, with a tentative D call TRBD1 (5 bases). CDR1 is SEHNR and CDR2 is FQNEAQ in the germline V gene (reference sequence). The V and J ends lost 5 bases and 7 bases respectively, with 17 bases between them. The CDR3 sequence is 14 residues long. In nucleotides, the CDR3 is TGTGCCAGCAGCACGGGACTGTTCTCTGCTGGCTACACCTTC. Translating gives CASSTGLFSAGYTF.

The chain carries TRBV5-4 and TRBJ1-1; 10 bases agree with TRBD1. Germline CDR1 reads SGHNT; CDR2 reads YYREEE (reference sequence). The CDR3 length is 14 residues. The junction had 0 bases not matched to a gene; V was cut back by 3 bases and J by 1 base. This CDR3 reads CASSWDRGNTEAFF. The CDR3 nucleotides read TGTGCCAGCAGCTGGGACAGGGGGAACACTGAAGCTTTCTTT.

V usage is TRBV6-6 and J usage is TRBJ2-5, with no clear D. Germline CDR1 is MNHNY and CDR2 is SVGAGI (reference sequence). The CDR3 length is 12 residues. V was pared by 4 bases and J by 4 bases, with 7 bases between. CDR3 sequence: CASSFPLETQYF. CDR3 DNA: TGTGCCAGCAGTTTCCCCTTAGAGACCCAGTACTTC.

The rearrangement uses TRBV5-8 and TRBJ2-7; TRBD1 matches at 7 bases. V lost 4 bases to trimming and J lost 3 bases; unmatched junction nucleotides: 7. CDR1 SGHTS and CDR2 YDEGEE come from the germline V gene. This CDR3 is built from 14 residues. CDR3 in DNA: TGTGCCAGCAGCGTTACGGGACAGTTCTACGAGCAGTACTTC. Protein: CASSVTGQFYEQYF.

The V and J genes are TRBV13 and TRBJ1-1, with a weak D call TRBD1 (5 bases). Trimming shortened V by 8 bases and J by 4 bases, and 17 bases separated the two germline ends. This CDR3 has 14 residues. Germline V gene lookup returns CDR1 PRHDT and CDR2 FYEKMQ (reference sequence). The chain's CDR3 is CASLPTQEPTEAFF. CDR3 bases: TGTGCCAGCCTACCTACACAGGAGCCCACTGAAGCTTTCTTT.